Listed below are T cell receptor beta chains from one sample, sequenced in a study of cytomegalovirus exposure and HLA in healthy donors. Clones were read by immunoSEQ multiplex PCR, and TCRdb kept only the in-frame ones, dropping some. The repertoire holds about 160,000 clones, roughly 82% seen once, with around 10% in the top ten. The specimen sequenced was PBMCs. The receptors originated from a man aged 45 to 65 in good health and CMV-seropositive. Both conserved end residues are part of each CDR3. A D gene is named only where the DNA matches it firmly. Part of the rows lack a size; the others show once, few, many or a class for expanded clones.

>TRBJ1-1|NA|NA|TRBV11-2
TGTGCCAGCAGCTTAGATTTACGGGGGGAGAACACTGAAGCTTTCTTT
CASSLDLRGENTEAFF
>TRBJ2-6|NA|TRBD1|TRBV4-3
TGCGCCAGCAGCCAAGGTGACAGGGTTGGGGCCAACGGCCTGACTTTC
CASSQGDRVGANGLTF
>TRBJ1-5|NA|NA|TRBV18
TGTGCCAGCTCACCCAGTGGGCAGGGCAGTCAGCCCCAGCATTTT
CASSPSGQGSQPQHF
>TRBJ2-7|NA|NA|TRBV9
TGTGCCAGCAGCGTAAGGGGGGGGGTGTCCTCCTACGAGCAGTACTTC
CASSVRGGVSSYEQYF
>TRBJ2-1|NA|TRBD2|TRBV6-1
TGTGCCAGCTCTAGCGGATCCTCCTACAATGAGCAGTTCTTC
CASSSGSSYNEQFF
>TRBJ1-1|NA|TRBD1|TRBV11-1
TGTGCCAGCAGCTGCCCCGGGACAGCCCTCATGAACACTGAAGCTTTCTTT
CASSCPGTALMNTEAFF
>TRBJ1-1|NA|NA|TRBV6-5
TGTGCCAGCAGTTACCGACAGGCTGAAGCTTTCTTT
CASSYRQAEAFF
>TRBJ2-7|NA|NA|TRBV20-1
TGCAGTGCTACCGAACATTACGAGCAGTACTTC
CSATEHYEQYF
>TRBJ1-5|NA|NA|TRBV10-3
TGTGCCATCAGTGAGGATAGAAGCAATCAGCCCCAGCATTTT
CAISEDRSNQPQHF
>TRBJ2-1|NA|TRBD2|TRBV7-3
TGTGCCAGCAGCCGTCCGGGACTAGCGGGAGATCGGCAGTTCTTC
CASSRPGLAGDRQFF
>TRBJ2-1|NA|NA|TRBV9
TGTGCCAGCAGCCCATCAGAGGTCAATGAGCAGTTCTTC
CASSPSEVNEQFF
>TRBJ1-2|NA|TRBD1|TRBV5-5
TGTGCCAGCAGCTTGGCACAGGGGAGAGACGGCTACACCTTC
CASSLAQGRDGYTF
>TRBJ2-7|NA|TRBD2|TRBV4-3
TGCGCCAGCAGCCAACTAGCGGGTGGGGGGCTCGAGCAGTACTTC
CASSQLAGGGLEQYF
>TRBJ2-3|NA|NA|TRBV19
TGTGCCAGTAGTATAGGGGCTGTTTACACAGATACGCAGTATTTT
CASSIGAVYTDTQYF
>TRBJ1-4|NA|TRBD1|TRBV5-1
TGCGCCAGCAGCCCCGACAGGGTGGAGGAAAAACTGTTTTTT
CASSPDRVEEKLFF
>TRBJ2-6|NA|NA|TRBV30
TGTGCCTGGAGTGAGATAGGGGCTGGGGCCAACGTCCTGACTTTC
CAWSEIGAGANVLTF
>TRBJ2-1|once|TRBD2|TRBV6-1
TGTGCCAGCTCCGGGGGGGCCGATGCTAATGAGCAGTTCTTC
CASSGGADANEQFF
>TRBJ1-5|NA|TRBD1|TRBV30
TGTGCCTGGAGTACGGGACAGGGGTATCAGCCCCAGCATTTT
CAWSTGQGYQPQHF
>TRBJ2-7|NA|TRBD1|TRBV28
TGTGCCAGCAGTTTTCGCGGGACAGGGGGCTACGAGCAGTACTTC
CASSFRGTGGYEQYF
>TRBJ2-3|NA|NA|TRBV7-3
TGTGCCAGCAGCTTATGGTCCCCGGCGGGGTATTTCGATACGCAGTATTTT
CASSLWSPAGYFDTQYF
>TRBJ1-5|NA|NA|TRBV19
TGTGCCAGTGCCGCCTTTCCCAGGGTTGGCAATCAGCCCCAGCATTTT
CASAAFPRVGNQPQHF
>TRBJ1-5|NA|NA|TRBV19
TGTGCCAGTAGTATAGGCGGGCCCGGTGGTCAGCCCCAGCATTTT
CASSIGGPGGQPQHF
>TRBJ2-5|NA|TRBD2|TRBV11-2
TGTGCCAGCAGCTTTGAAGCGGGGGCTGGGGTAGAGACCCAGTACTTC
CASSFEAGAGVETQYF
>TRBJ1-2|NA|TRBD1|TRBV29-1
TGCAGCGTCGGGGACAGGAACTATGGCTACACCTTC
CSVGDRNYGYTF
>TRBJ1-6|NA|NA|TRBV18
TGTGCCAGCTCGCCACCGAGACACCATTATAATTCACCCCTCCACTTT
CASSPPRHHYNSPLHF
>TRBJ2-5|NA|TRBD1|TRBV7-6
TGTGCCAGCAGCTCGACAGGGACGCAAGAGACCCAGTACTTC
CASSSTGTQETQYF
>TRBJ1-6|NA|NA|TRBV2
TGTGCCAGCGAGGACAGATGGAGTTCACCCCTCCACTTT
CASEDRWSSPLHF
>TRBJ2-5|NA|TRBD1|TRBV7-7
TGTGCTAGCAGTCTCGACAGGGCGGAGACCCAGTACTTC
CASSLDRAETQYF
>TRBJ2-3|NA|NA|TRBV28
TGTGCCAGCAGTTTAGGACAAGACAGCACAGATACGCAGTATTTT
CASSLGQDSTDTQYF
>TRBJ2-2|NA|TRBD2|TRBV29-1
TGCAGCGCGAGCGGGAGGGAAGTCACCGGGGAGCTGTTTTTT
CSASGREVTGELFF
>TRBJ2-7|NA|NA|TRBV12-2
TGTGCAAGTCGCTTAGCGGCTGGCTCCTCCTACGAGCAGTACTTC
CASRLAAGSSYEQYF
>TRBJ2-7|NA|TRBD2|TRBV19
TGTGCCAGTAGTATCCAGCGGGAGGCTTACGAGCAGTACTTC
CASSIQREAYEQYF
>TRBJ1-2|NA|NA|TRBV6-5
TGTGCCAGCAGTTACAACGCGGCCAGTTCTATGGACTACACCTTC
CASSYNAASSMDYTF
>TRBJ1-5|NA|NA|TRBV28
TGTGCCAGCAGTTACGGAGGGAAGGGCAATCAGCCCCAGCATTTT
CASSYGGKGNQPQHF
>TRBJ2-1|NA|TRBD1|TRBV19
TGTGCCAGTAGCGGCCTTGGCCGGGACAGGGGCAATGAGCAGTTCTTC
CASSGLGRDRGNEQFF
>TRBJ2-7|NA|NA|TRBV7-2
TGTGCCAGCAGCTCCGAGGTCTACTCCTACGAGCAGTACTTC
CASSSEVYSYEQYF
>TRBJ2-1|NA|NA|TRBV5-1
TGCGCCAGCAGCTTGGTCCTTCCCCCCAATGAGCAGTTCTTC
CASSLVLPPNEQFF
>TRBJ1-1|NA|NA|TRBV5-6
TGTGCCAGCAGCTTGGTGCGGGCGATGAACACTGAAGCTTTCTTT
CASSLVRAMNTEAFF
>TRBJ2-5|once|NA|TRBV18
TGTGCCAGCTCACCACCACTAGTTCAAGAGACCCAGTACTTC
CASSPPLVQETQYF
>TRBJ1-2|NA|NA|TRBV27
TGTGCCAGCAGTCCACGGACAGAACACTATGGCTACACCTTC
CASSPRTEHYGYTF
>TRBJ1-1|NA|TRBD1|TRBV19
TGTGCCAGTAGTAGAACAGGGGTCGTGAACACTGAAGCTTTCTTT
CASSRTGVVNTEAFF
>TRBJ2-1|NA|NA|TRBV2
TGTGCCAGCAGTGTATCAGTCTACAATGAGCAGTTCTTC
CASSVSVYNEQFF